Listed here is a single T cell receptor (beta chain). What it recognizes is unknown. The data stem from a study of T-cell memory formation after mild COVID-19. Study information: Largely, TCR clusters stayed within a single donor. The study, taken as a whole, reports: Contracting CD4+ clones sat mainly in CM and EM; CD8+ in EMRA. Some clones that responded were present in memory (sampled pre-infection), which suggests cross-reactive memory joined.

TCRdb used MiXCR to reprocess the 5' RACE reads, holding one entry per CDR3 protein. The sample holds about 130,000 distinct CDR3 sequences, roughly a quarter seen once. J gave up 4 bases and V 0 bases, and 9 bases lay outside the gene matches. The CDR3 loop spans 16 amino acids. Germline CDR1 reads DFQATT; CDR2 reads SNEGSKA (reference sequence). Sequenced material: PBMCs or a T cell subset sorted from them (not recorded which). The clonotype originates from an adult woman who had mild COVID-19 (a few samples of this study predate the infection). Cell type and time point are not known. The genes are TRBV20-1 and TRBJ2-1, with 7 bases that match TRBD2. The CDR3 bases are TGCAGTGCTAGAGATTCCGGGACTACCATATACAATGAGCAGTTCTTC. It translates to CSARDSGTTIYNEQFF.